Below, 17 T cell receptor beta chains from the same sample are listed, as sequenced in a study of blood T cells in healthy people across ages. A sample-barcoded 5' primer and a J-beta primer mix were used in a second PCR of roughly 6 to 12 cycles. A single record per CDR3 protein comes from TCRdb applying MiXCR to the 5' RACE reads. The table includes about 1.4 million distinct CDR3 sequences, around 55% detected once. The sample comprised blood. The source of these receptors is a young man in good health.

The V and J genes are TRBV12-3 or TRBV12-4 and TRBJ1-3; D remains unclear. V lost 7 bases and J lost 0, with 10 bases in between. CDR3 size: 14 residues. CDR3 amino acids: CASNKELSGNTIYF. The CDR3 bases are TGTGCCAGCAATAAGGAGCTCTCTGGAAACACCATATATTTT.

The chain uses TRBV6-1 and TRBJ1-2; D is undetermined. Trimming took off 0 bases at V and 0 bases at J, with 8 bases between the two ends. CDR1 and CDR2 from the germline V gene are MNHNS and SASEGT. The CDR3 sequence is 15 residues long. The CDR3 nucleotides read TGTGCCAGCAGTGAAGCTACAGTAGCTAACTATGGCTACACCTTC. This translates into CASSEATVANYGYTF.

The V call is TRBV2, the J call TRBJ2-3, with 9 bases that match TRBD2. V was clipped by 6 bases and J by 6 bases; unmatched bases: 13. CDR1 SNHLY and CDR2 FYNNEI come from the germline V gene. This CDR3 is 16 amino acids long. The CDR3 is CASRTGLAGPGDTQYF. As DNA, the CDR3 is TGTGCCAGCAGAACCGGGCTAGCGGGGCCGGGGGATACGCAGTATTTT.

The V and J genes are TRBV20-1 and TRBJ2-3, with TRBD2 as a possible D gene (6 bases). This CDR3 comprises 15 residues. The V end was cut by 0 bases, the J end by 0 bases, with 10 bases between. Germline values: CDR1 DFQATT, CDR2 SNEGSKA (reference sequence). CDR3 DNA sequence: TGCAGTGCTAGAGATGTCGGGAGTAGCACAGATACGCAGTATTTT. It specifies CSARDVGSSTDTQYF.

This clonotype is a singleton in its sample. This rearrangement joins TRBV20-1 to TRBJ2-1; TRBD2 aligns across 10 bases. CDR1 is DFQATT and CDR2 is SNEGSKA in the germline V gene (reference sequence). The CDR3 runs to 17 residues. V shed 3 bases and J 6 bases; nucleotides not matched to a gene: 14. This chain's CDR3 is CSARDIAGGDFPNEQFF. CDR3 nucleotide sequence: TGCAGTGCTAGGGATATAGCGGGAGGAGACTTTCCCAATGAGCAGTTCTTC.

The chain has TRBV12-3 or TRBV12-4 and TRBJ2-5; 8 bases match TRBD1. The CDR3 totals 16 residues. J lost 6 bases, V lost 2 bases, and 11 bases had no gene match. CDR3 region: CASSLTGTGVMKTQYF. The CDR3 DNA reads TGTGCCAGCAGTTTAACAGGGACAGGAGTGATGAAGACCCAGTACTTC.

Concerning this clonotype itself: The junction and the germline gene differ at one end; a read error may be behind it. V is TRBV15 and J is TRBJ2-3; the D call may be TRBD1 or TRBD2 (5 bases each). This CDR3 is 18 amino acids long. The germline gives CDR1 LNHNV, CDR2 YYDKDF (reference sequence). The CDR3 sequence is CATSRGKALGRSTDTQYF. CDR3 coding DNA: TGTGCCACCAGCAGAGGTAAAGCCCTGGGACGAAGCACAGATACGCAGTATTTC.

The chain is built from TRBV27 and TRBJ2-4; no reliable D call. V was pared by 4 bases and J by 0 bases, with 10 bases between. CDR1 and CDR2 (germline): MNHEY, SMNVEV (reference sequence). The CDR3 sequence is 15 residues long. CDR3 DNA: TGTGCCAGCAGTTCTGATGGGGAAGCCAAAAACATTCAGTACTTC. Translation: CASSSDGEAKNIQYF.

This clonotype was found many times. The chain combines TRBV27 with TRBJ2-3, with 9 bases that match TRBD1. The CDR3 runs to 16 residues. The V segment lost 2 bases and the J segment 1 base; nucleotides outside the gene matches: 4. The germline V gene encodes CDR1 MNHEY and CDR2 SMNVEV (reference sequence). In DNA, the CDR3 is TGTGCCAGCAGTTTAGGCCGGGACAGGGGCACAGATACGCAGTATTTT. This encodes CASSLGRDRGTDTQYF.

The chain joins TRBV6-5 to TRBJ2-5; 10 positions agree with TRBD1. TRBJ2-7 matches the DNA end more closely, so the J call is doubtful. The CDR3 spans 15 residues. Germline lookup yields CDR1 MNHEY and CDR2 SVGAGI. In nucleotides, the CDR3 is TGTGCCAGCAGTTACCCCGGGACAGGGGACCACGAGCAGTACTTC. It encodes CASSYPGTGDHEQYF.

This clonotype was found a few times. The chain has TRBV4-1 and TRBJ2-7, with TRBD1 matching over 9 bases. This CDR3 spans 14 amino acids. V shed 4 bases, J shed 7 bases, and the junction held 8 bases outside the gene matches. The germline gives CDR1 MGHRA, CDR2 YSYEKL. CDR3 in amino acids: CASSPTGGQLEQYF. CDR3 sequence (DNA): TGCGCCAGCAGCCCGACAGGGGGGCAATTGGAGCAGTACTTC.

V usage is TRBV7-2 and J usage is TRBJ1-2, with unresolved D. CDR1 SGHTA and CDR2 FQGNSA come from the germline V gene. CDR3 length equals 15 residues. V was clipped by 0 bases and J by 4 bases, with 12 bases between them. This chain's CDR3 is CASSLAGSLAYGYTF. The CDR3 DNA sequence: TGTGCCAGCAGCTTAGCAGGATCTCTGGCCTATGGCTACACCTTC.

The chain carries TRBV2 and TRBJ1-5; no reliable D call. The V gene lost 7 bases and the J gene lost 0 bases, with 19 bases spanning the gap. CDR1 SNHLY and CDR2 FYNNEI come from the germline V gene. The CDR3 runs 17 residues. CDR3 bases: TGTGCCAGCATGGGCGGAGGTCGCTGGAATAGCAATCAGCCCCAGCATTTT. Its protein product is CASMGGGRWNSNQPQHF.

This chain links TRBV7-9 with TRBJ1-2; no clear D. The germline CDR1 and CDR2 sequences are SEHNR and FQNEAQ (reference sequence). The CDR3 runs 13 residues. V shed 3 bases and J shed 1 base, with 6 bases lying between them. The CDR3 coding sequence is TGTGCCAGCAGCTTTGAAGTTAACTATGGCTACACCTTC. The encoded protein is CASSFEVNYGYTF.

The chain recombines TRBV6-1 with TRBJ1-2; TRBD1 might be the D (6 bases). V was cut by 2 bases and J by 8 bases, with 18 bases left in between. This CDR3 contains 15 residues. Looked up from germline, CDR1 is MNHNS and CDR2 is SASEGT. The CDR3 is CASSEWGLWLRGYTF. In DNA, the CDR3 is TGTGCCAGCAGTGAATGGGGGCTTTGGTTGCGGGGCTACACCTTC.

This sequence joins TRBV4-1 and TRBJ2-2; either TRBD1 or TRBD2 may fit D (5 bases each). Per the germline V gene, CDR1 is MGHRA and CDR2 is YSYEKL. Trimming stripped 8 bases from V and 6 bases from J, with 16 bases between. CDR3 size: 14 residues. CDR3 DNA: TGCGCCAGCGCCGGGACCCGGGACCCCGGGGAGCTGTTTTTT. Translated, it gives CASAGTRDPGELFF.

This chain connects TRBV29-1 to TRBJ2-2; 7 bases are a match to TRBD1. The CDR3 runs 15 residues. CDR1 and CDR2 from the germline V gene are SQVTM and ANQGSEA. J was trimmed by 0 bases and V by 4 bases; bases with no gene match: 5. In DNA, the CDR3 is TGCAGCGTTGTTAGTCAGGGGGCGAACACCGGGGAGCTGTTTTTT. Its protein product is CSVVSQGANTGELFF.